This TCR beta chain originates from a study of identical twins (dated by TCRdb to about 2016). Study-wide context: The study deep-sequenced TCR alpha and beta repertoires from monozygotic twins, unrelated adults of various ages and cord blood to test whether fetal clonotypes persist. To rule out contamination, the twin experiments were replicated at different times with different library preparation protocols. What the authors observed across the whole study: In beta out-of-frame sequences, excess twin sharing was weaker, because having fewer shared sequences lowered the signal-to-noise ratio. Invariant T cells such as MAIT and iNKT could partly confound zero-insertion analyses, though diverse VJ usage argued against this for most clonotypes. Compared with coincidental sharing between unrelated individuals, out-of-frame TCR alpha sequences shared between twins showed an excess of sequences with low generation probability. Abundant cord blood beta clonotypes carried fewer insertions; young adult naive repertoires showed a weaker similar trend, while memory repertoires showed none. Recombination models systematically underestimated out-of-frame TCR alpha sharing in monozygotic twins but agreed with sharing between unrelated individuals. Because the same donors could not be followed over many years, the conclusions relied on cross-sectional statistical analysis.

The library was made by 5' RACE. The reads were generated on an Illumina HiSeq 2000. A universal primer binding site was introduced by template switching, and a unique molecular identifier was present in the final cDNA, enabling accurate counting of TCR cDNA molecules. Specific primers in the conserved constant-segment region were used to synthesize first-strand cDNA for TCR alpha and beta chains. To control for contamination, every cDNA library was double barcoded, receiving both a SMART-Mk sample barcode and Illumina barcodes. TruSeq adapter sequences, together with Illumina sample barcodes, were added in two successive PCR steps. The Illumina HiSeq platform was used with custom primers to sequence TCR alpha and beta cDNA libraries. In the source study's methods: Raw reads were processed with MiGEC to extract unique molecular identifiers, and MiXCR was used to determine CDR3 positions. For each individual, recombination models were inferred using an EM algorithm with the repgenHMM and IGoR tools. Shared clonotypes were analyzed with the tcR package in R, and sharing was normalized by the product of cloneset sizes. To study raw recombination without the effects of thymic and clonal selection, out-of-frame nonproductive sequences were analyzed. TCRdb reran the public reads through fastp at Q25 and MiXCR, keeping productive beta chains. Under each unique CDR3 protein, matching rows form one entry showing the most common genes and DNA. These V and J calls originate from TCRdb's pipeline instead of the authors' own analysis. The sample records some 600,000 distinct CDR3 sequences, around 7.5% of which are singletons. The ten largest make up around 1.6% of the sample.

About this clonotype itself: Its antigen is unknown. Base qualities were left out, and no much larger clone turns up one base away.

Only healthy Caucasian donors were included. Three pairs of female monozygotic twins, all aged 18 to 29 years, made up the twin cohort. Peripheral blood mononuclear cells were the source from which RNA for the TCR libraries was isolated. These data also formed part of another study, on yellow fever vaccine responses in identical twins. In that second paper, the authors write: According to the authors, the vaccine-induced T cell response in identical twins seemed to be partly convergent and partly specific to each individual. Focusing on identical twins, the study followed the T cell clones that responded to the vaccine, and did so with precision.

The receptor's source is a woman younger than 30 in good health. The sample was PBMCs.

CDR3 sequence: CATRTSASYEQYF. The nucleotide sequence is given as TGTGCCACCCGGACTAGCGCATCCTACGAGCAGTACTTC. The chain employs TRBV15 and TRBJ2-7, and TRBD2 matches 9 of the central bases. Here V drops 8 bases and J drops 1 base, and the junction holds 3 bases not matched to any gene. The germline V gene encodes CDR1 LNHNV and CDR2 YYDKDF (reference sequence). Taken from cysteine to phenylalanine, the CDR3 has 13 residues. Only CDR3 DNA remains: 39 bases, in frame from the first base.